The clone carrying this TCR beta chain is medium-sized within its sample. The antigen is undetermined. This sample stems from a study of naive and memory T cell subsets. The CDR3 loop spans 16 amino acids. The germline V gene has CDR1 DFQATT and CDR2 SNEGSKA (reference sequence). V trimming: 6 bases; J trimming: 5 bases; junction bases outside the gene matches: 15. Study observations and caveats: RNA-based TCR counts may shift with T cell activation and differentiation.

An equimolar mix of two oligonucleotides served as the beta constant-region primer for TRBC1 and TRBC2. Ligated cDNA was amplified by four rounds of PCR with nested alpha and beta constant-region primers and SP2. TCRdb independently ran MiXCR on the UMI-ligation and nested PCR reads; one entry per CDR3 protein. The table records tens of thousands of distinct CDR3 sequences, more than 7% of them present only once. Sequenced: central memory CD8+ T cells from blood. The chain links TRBV20-1 to TRBJ2-1; 8 bases fit TRBD2. The receptor comes from a human donor in good health. CDR3 sequence reads: CSATNPAGVVDNEQFF. DNA for the CDR3: TGCAGTGCCACAAACCCAGCGGGAGTCGTCGACAATGAGCAGTTCTTC.